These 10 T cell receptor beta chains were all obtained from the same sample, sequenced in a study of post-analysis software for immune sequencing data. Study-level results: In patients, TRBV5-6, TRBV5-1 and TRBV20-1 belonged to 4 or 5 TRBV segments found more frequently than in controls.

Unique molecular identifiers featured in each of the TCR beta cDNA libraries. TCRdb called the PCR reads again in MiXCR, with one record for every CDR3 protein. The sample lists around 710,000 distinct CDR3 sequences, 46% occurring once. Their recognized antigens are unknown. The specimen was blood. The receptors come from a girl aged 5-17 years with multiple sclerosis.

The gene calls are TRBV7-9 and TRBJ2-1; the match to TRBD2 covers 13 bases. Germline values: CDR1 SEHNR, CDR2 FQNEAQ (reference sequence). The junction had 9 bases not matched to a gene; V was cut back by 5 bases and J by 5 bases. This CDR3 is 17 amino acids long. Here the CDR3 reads CASSNIRLAGGHNEQFF. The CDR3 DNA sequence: TGTGCCAGCAGCAATATTCGACTAGCGGGAGGCCACAATGAGCAGTTCTTC.

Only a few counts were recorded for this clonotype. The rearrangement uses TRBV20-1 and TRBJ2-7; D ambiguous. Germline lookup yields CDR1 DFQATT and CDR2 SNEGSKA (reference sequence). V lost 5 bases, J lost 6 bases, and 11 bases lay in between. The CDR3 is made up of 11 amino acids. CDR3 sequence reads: CSAPLSSEQYF. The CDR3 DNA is TGCAGTGCTCCCTTGAGCAGCGAGCAGTACTTC.

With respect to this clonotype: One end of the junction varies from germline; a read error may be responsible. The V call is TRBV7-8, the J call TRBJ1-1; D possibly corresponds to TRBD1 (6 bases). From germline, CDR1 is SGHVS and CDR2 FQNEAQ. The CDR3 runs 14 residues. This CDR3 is CASSPGHPNSEAFF. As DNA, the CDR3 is TGTGCCAGCAGCCCGGGACACCCGAACTCTGAAGCTTTCTTT.

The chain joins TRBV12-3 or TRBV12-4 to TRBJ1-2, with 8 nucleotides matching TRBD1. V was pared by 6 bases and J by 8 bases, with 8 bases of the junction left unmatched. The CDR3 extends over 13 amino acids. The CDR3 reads CASSQGQGIGYTF. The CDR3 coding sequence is TGTGCCAGCAGCCAAGGACAGGGAATAGGCTACACCTTC.

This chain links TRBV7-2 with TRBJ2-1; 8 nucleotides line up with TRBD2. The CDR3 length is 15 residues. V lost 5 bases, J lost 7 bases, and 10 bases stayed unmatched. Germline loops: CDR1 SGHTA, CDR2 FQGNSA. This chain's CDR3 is CASSAGGGYENEQFF. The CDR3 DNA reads TGTGCCAGCAGCGCCGGCGGGGGGTATGAAAATGAGCAGTTCTTC. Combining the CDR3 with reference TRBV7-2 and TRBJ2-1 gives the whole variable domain GAGVSQSPSNKVTEKGKDVELRCDPISGHTALYWYRQSLGQGLEFLIYFQGNSAPDKSGLPSDRFSAERTGGSVSTLTIQRTQQEDSAVYLCASSAGGGYENEQFFGPGTRLTVL.

The CDR3 loop is CASRRDSRGHEQFF. The CDR3 bases are TGTGCCAGCAGACGGGACAGCCGGGGCCATGAGCAGTTCTTC. This chain connects TRBV12-3 or TRBV12-4 to TRBJ2-1; 7 nucleotides align to TRBD1. Losses at the gene ends were 6 bases for V and 8 bases for J; bases not matched to a gene: 10. The CDR3 sequence is 14 residues long.

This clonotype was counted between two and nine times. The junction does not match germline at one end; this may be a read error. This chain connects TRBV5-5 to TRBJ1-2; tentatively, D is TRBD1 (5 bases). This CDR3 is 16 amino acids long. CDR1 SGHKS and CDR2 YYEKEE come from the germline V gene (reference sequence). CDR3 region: CTSSLRGEGLNYGYTF. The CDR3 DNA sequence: TGTACCAGCAGCTTGAGAGGGGAGGGTTTAAACTATGGCTACACCTTC.

The CDR3 DNA reads TGTGCCAGCAGGCCCGGACAGGATTTTACTGAGCAGTTCTTC. Protein product: CASRPGQDFTEQFF. The chain has TRBV2 and TRBJ2-1; 7 nucleotides align to TRBD1. The CDR3 is 14 amino acids. CDR1 and CDR2 (germline): SNHLY, FYNNEI. V was clipped by 6 bases and J by 9 bases; unmatched bases: 11.

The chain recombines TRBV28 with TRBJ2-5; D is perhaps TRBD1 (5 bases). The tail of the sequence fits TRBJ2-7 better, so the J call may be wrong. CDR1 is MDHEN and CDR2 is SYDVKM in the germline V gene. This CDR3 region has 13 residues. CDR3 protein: CASSLQGVYEQYF. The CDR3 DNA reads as TGTGCCAGCAGTTTACAGGGTGTTTACGAGCAGTACTTC.

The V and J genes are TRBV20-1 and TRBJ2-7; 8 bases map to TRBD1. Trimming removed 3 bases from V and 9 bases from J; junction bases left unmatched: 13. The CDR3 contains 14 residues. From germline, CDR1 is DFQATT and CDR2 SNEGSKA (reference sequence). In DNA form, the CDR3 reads TGCAGTGCTAGCCTGACAGGGGCCGAGAGGGGGCAGTACTTC. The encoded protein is CSASLTGAERGQYF.